This passage covers 20 T cell receptor beta chains from one sample sequenced in a study of T-cell memory formation after mild COVID-19. Each CDR3 protein is one row after TCRdb ran MiXCR on the 5' RACE reads. The sample carries about 350,000 distinct CDR3 sequences, approximately 15% recorded once. Input material: PBMCs or a T cell subset sorted from them (not recorded which). The receptors here all came from a man in his late teens or twenties who had mild COVID-19 (a few samples of this study predate the infection). Cell type and time point are not known.

The V and J genes are TRBV7-8 and TRBJ2-1; weak D call: TRBD2 (7 bases). This CDR3 region has 18 residues. V lost 3 bases and J 7 bases, leaving 25 bases between the germline ends. The germline V gene has CDR1 SGHVS and CDR2 FQNEAQ. CDR3 sequence: CASSFARGGGEGHNEQFF. The CDR3 nucleotides read TGTGCCAGCAGCTTTGCCCGAGGCGGGGGCGAGGGACATAATGAGCAGTTCTTC.

A few counts support this clonotype. This sequence joins TRBV20-1 and TRBJ2-3; possibly TRBD2 for D (7 bases). This CDR3 has 17 residues. The V gene's germline CDR1 is DFQATT and CDR2 SNEGSKA (reference sequence). V was trimmed by 5 bases and J by 1 base, leaving 22 bases between them. The CDR3 here is CSALPGAGDQGTDTQYF. The CDR3 DNA reads as TGCAGTGCTCTTCCGGGGGCGGGGGACCAAGGCACAGATACGCAGTATTTT.

The gene calls are TRBV4-2 and TRBJ2-5; D gene ambiguous. The CDR3 is 13 residues long. The V and J ends lost 0 bases and 3 bases respectively, with 5 bases between them. Germline V gives CDR1 LGHNA, CDR2 YNFKEQ. In DNA, the CDR3 is TGTGCCAGCAGCCAAGAGGGGAAAGAGACCCAGTACTTC. Translating gives CASSQEGKETQYF.

There are a few counts of this clonotype. The chain has TRBV5-1 and TRBJ2-3; 9 bases line up with TRBD1. Unmatched junction bases numbered 7, after V lost 4 bases and J lost 1 base. There are 16 residues in the CDR3. Germline CDR1 reads SGHRS; CDR2 reads YFSETQ. The CDR3 loop is CASSPGHRGRTDTQYF. The DNA for the CDR3 is TGCGCCAGCAGCCCAGGACACAGGGGGCGCACAGATACGCAGTATTTT.

This clonotype appeared many times. The V and J genes are TRBV7-6 and TRBJ1-1; tentative D call: TRBD1 (6 bases). The germline V gene encodes CDR1 SGHVS and CDR2 FNYEAQ. V shed 6 bases and J shed 3 bases, with 17 bases lying between them. CDR3 length: 15 amino acids. CDR3 DNA sequence: TGTGCCAGCAGGAAACAGGGACCCCGGGACACTGAAGCTTTCTTT. Amino acid sequence: CASRKQGPRDTEAFF.

The V gene is TRBV7-2, the J gene TRBJ1-1; TRBD1 might be the D (5 bases). This CDR3 has 14 residues. Looked up from germline, CDR1 is SGHTA and CDR2 is FQGNSA. Deletions cut 5 bases from V and 8 bases from J, with 18 bases between. The DNA for the CDR3 is TGTGCCAGCAGCCGGGGCAGGTTAGGGCTCGAAGCTTTCTTT. Translated, it gives CASSRGRLGLEAFF.

At least ten counts were recorded for this clonotype. The rearrangement uses TRBV5-1 and TRBJ2-1, with D perhaps TRBD1 or TRBD2 (5 bases each). Germline CDR1 and CDR2: SGHRS and YFSETQ. Trimming left V 4 bases short and J 3 bases short, with 8 bases between. CDR3 size: 13 residues. CDR3 in DNA: TGCGCCAGCAGCGGGGGAGTCTACAATGAGCAGTTCTTC. The encoded protein is CASSGGVYNEQFF.

The genes are TRBV3-1 and TRBJ1-2, with D possibly matching TRBD1 (5 bases). The germline V gene has CDR1 LGHDT and CDR2 YNNKEL (reference sequence). This CDR3 is built from 14 residues. Trimming left V 2 bases short and J 3 bases short, with 10 bases between. As DNA, the CDR3 is TGTGCCAGCAGCCAAAGGGGCTCGGACTATGGCTACACCTTC. This encodes CASSQRGSDYGYTF. The full variable domain, its missing parts supplied by reference TRBV3-1 and TRBJ1-2, is DTAVSQTPKYLVTQMGNDKSIKCEQNLGHDTMYWYKQDSKKFLKIMFSYNNKELIINETVPNRFSPKSPDKAHLNLHINSLELGDSAVYFCASSQRGSDYGYTFGSGTRLTVV.

The chain links TRBV3-1 to TRBJ2-1; 9 positions agree with TRBD2. CDR3 length: 16 amino acids. Germline loops: CDR1 LGHDT, CDR2 YNNKEL (reference sequence). V lost 1 base and J lost 2; bases outside the gene matches: 3. The CDR3 reads CASSQVWTSAYNEQFF. The CDR3 bases are TGTGCCAGCAGCCAAGTCTGGACTAGCGCCTACAATGAGCAGTTCTTC.

The V call is TRBV7-2, the J call TRBJ2-7, with D perhaps assigned TRBD1 or TRBD2 (5 bases each). The CDR3 is 14 residues long. The V gene's germline CDR1 is SGHTA and CDR2 FQGNSA. Between the trimmed V and J ends, which lost 1 base and 3 bases, there was a span of 10 bases. CDR3 sequence (DNA): TGTGCCAGCAGCTTAGACGGGGCCGACTACGAGCAGTACTTC. It yields the protein CASSLDGADYEQYF.

As for this clonotype: A read error may produce the germline difference seen at one junction end. The chain couples TRBV7-7 to TRBJ2-3, with a possible D match to TRBD2 (5 bases). Germline V gives CDR1 SSHAT, CDR2 FNYEAQ (reference sequence). The CDR3 totals 15 residues. The CDR3 DNA reads as TGTGCTAGCAGCTTACGTCCGGGGTCCGCAGATACGCAGTATTTT. It specifies CASSLRPGSADTQYF.

This clonotype has a handful of counts. The chain uses TRBV4-1 and TRBJ1-3; D is unresolved. The CDR3 extends over 17 amino acids. The germline CDR1 and CDR2 sequences are MGHRA and YSYEKL. Trimming cost V 0 bases and J 2 bases, with 14 bases left between them. The CDR3 loop is CASSQEGAAGPGNTIYF. The CDR3 DNA is TGCGCCAGCAGCCAAGAAGGTGCGGCGGGTCCTGGAAACACCATATATTTT.

In its sample, this clonotype was seen a few times. The rearrangement joins TRBV9 to TRBJ1-5; a possible D gene is TRBD1 (6 bases). Germline CDR1 and CDR2: SGDLS and YYNGEE. CDR3 length: 12 residues. The V and J ends lost 8 bases and 6 bases respectively, with 12 bases between them. The CDR3 DNA reads as TGTGCCAGTGGGGACACATTTCAGCCCCAGCATTTT. Its translation is CASGDTFQPQHF.

In its sample, this clonotype was seen many times. CDR3 in amino acids: CASSYFAGTDLFF. CDR3 sequence (DNA): TGTGCCAGCAGTTACTTCGCAGGAACTGATCTGTTCTTC. J is TRBJ2-1 and V is TRBV6-2 or TRBV6-3; D is unclear. This CDR3 contains 13 residues. The germline V and J ends were trimmed by 1 base and 15 bases, with 16 bases remaining between them. Looked up from germline, CDR1 is MNHEY and CDR2 is SVGEGT.

The chain uses TRBV19 and TRBJ2-5; either TRBD1 or TRBD2 may supply D (5 bases each). V lost 3 bases and J lost 2, with 13 bases in between. Per the germline V gene, CDR1 is LNHDA and CDR2 is SQIVND (reference sequence). This CDR3 is built from 15 residues. The CDR3, as DNA: TGTGCCAGTAGTATGGGGCAGGGAGCTCAAGAGACCCAGTACTTC. Residues: CASSMGQGAQETQYF.

The chain employs TRBV20-1 and TRBJ2-3; TRBD1 matches at 7 bases. The V gene end was trimmed by 3 bases and the J gene end by 3 bases; junction bases not matched to a gene: 9. Germline-derived CDR1 and CDR2 are DFQATT and SNEGSKA (reference sequence). The CDR3 consists of 15 residues. DNA for the CDR3: TGCAGTGCTAGCCCCGACAGGGATGATACAGATACGCAGTATTTT. Translated, it gives CSASPDRDDTDTQYF.

The gene calls are TRBV20-1 and TRBJ1-2; weak D call: TRBD1 (6 bases). The V gene's germline CDR1 is DFQATT and CDR2 SNEGSKA (reference sequence). This CDR3 spans 12 amino acids. V was pared by 6 bases and J by 5 bases, with 13 bases between. CDR3 DNA: TGCAGTGCCGGGGCAGGGGAGTATGGCTACACCTTC. It codes for CSAGAGEYGYTF.

The table lists this clonotype with many counts. The rearrangement links TRBV5-1 to TRBJ2-3; D unresolved. Per germline, CDR1 SGHRS and CDR2 YFSETQ. The CDR3 is 15 amino acids. Deletions cut 1 base from V and 4 bases from J, with 13 bases between. DNA of the CDR3: TGCGCCAGCAGCTTGCAAAAGGCAGGTCCAGATACGCAGTATTTT. It yields the protein CASSLQKAGPDTQYF.

The sample holds a few counts of this clonotype. The chain joins TRBV6-5 to TRBJ2-5; 13 bases match TRBD2. Per germline, CDR1 MNHEY and CDR2 SVGAGI. The trim removed 0 bases at V and 9 bases at J, leaving 7 bases unmatched. The CDR3 extends over 16 amino acids. CDR3 protein: CASSYSMTSGGSPQYF. In DNA form, the CDR3 reads TGTGCCAGCAGTTACTCGATGACTAGCGGGGGGTCCCCCCAGTACTTC.

A few counts support this clonotype. The chain is built from TRBV6-5 and TRBJ2-7; the D gene is possibly TRBD2 (5 bases). The CDR3 has 14 residues. Between the trimmed V and J ends, which lost 5 bases and 2 bases, there was a span of 13 bases. Germline V gene lookup returns CDR1 MNHEY and CDR2 SVGAGI. CDR3 nucleotides: TGTGCCAGCAGTCCCCTAGGAGGCCCCTACGAGCAGTACTTC. Translated: CASSPLGGPYEQYF.